The clone carrying this TCR beta chain came up a few times. Its matching antigen is unknown. The data belong to a study of a mutant IDH1 vaccine in newly diagnosed glioma. At the level of the study: Treated patients, averaging roughly 44 years, were about 60% male and about 38% female.

Libraries were prepared by immunoSEQ multiplex PCR; TCRdb keeps only in-frame clonotypes and omits some of them. The data hold some 70,000 clones, with 79% observed a single time. Time point specified: baseline, week 1 (first vaccination visit). Treatment meaning: pre-vaccination baseline after standard-of-care therapy. Germline CDR1 SNHLY, CDR2 FYNNEI. Trimming took 8 bases from V and 5 from J, leaving 16 bases between them. The CDR3 runs to 15 residues. Overall study findings and caveats: It seemed that pseudoprogression was not linked to changes in the top peripheral T cell clonotypes.

Specimen: PBMCs, collected from a glioma patient treated with radiotherapy, temozolomide or both. This TCR derives from a man between 45 and 60 years old with glioma. V is TRBV2 and J is TRBJ1-6; possibly TRBD1 for D (5 bases). CDR3 DNA: TGTGCCAGCTCCCTAACAGGTGCTCATAATTCACCCCTCCACTTT. Residues: CASSLTGAHNSPLHF.